The source of this T cell receptor beta chain is a study of T cell responses to AZD1222 COVID-19 vaccine. This clone was observed a single time. From germline, CDR1 is MNHEY and CDR2 SMNVEV (reference sequence). The junction had 5 bases not matched to a gene; V was cut back by 3 bases and J by 4 bases. This CDR3 has 16 amino acids. Measured with immunoSEQ multiplex PCR; TCRdb has only the in-frame clones, and not every one. The sample lists some 140,000 clones, 80% to 95% seen once, with about 3% in the top ten. This material consisted of peripheral blood, taken on day 0 of AZD1222 vaccination. This rearrangement joins TRBV27 to TRBJ2-2, with 10 bases matching TRBD2. The source is an adult in good health. This CDR3 reads CASSFGTSVITGELFF. In DNA, the CDR3 is TGTGCCAGCAGTTTCGGGACTAGCGTGATCACCGGGGAGCTGTTTTTT.